This T cell receptor beta chain is from a study of CD8 T cells in ankylosing spondylitis. This clonotype was counted at least ten times. As yet, its antigen is unknown. One entry per CDR3 protein results from TCRdb running MiXCR on the 5' RACE reads. Of about 170,000 distinct CDR3 sequences listed, around 18% were seen once; the top ten hold about 7.8%. Study findings and constraints: There were earlier reports of some motif variants in reactive arthritis synovial fluid and blood.

This TCR was recovered from a male donor with ankylosing spondylitis or in good health (not recorded which). What was sequenced was blood, either unsorted or a sorted T cell fraction (not recorded which).

The CDR3 region is CASSPGLAGTDTQYF. The CDR3, as DNA: TGCGCCAGCAGCCCGGGACTAGCGGGCACAGATACGCAGTATTTT. The V call is TRBV5-1, the J call TRBJ2-3; 11 positions agree with TRBD2. CDR1 and CDR2 (germline): SGHRS, YFSETQ. CDR3 size: 15 residues. V shed 4 bases, J shed 1 base, and the junction held 2 bases outside the gene matches.